One sample yielded the 2 T cell receptor beta chains listed below, sequenced in a study of T cells after somatic rescue of genetic block. Sequenced by immunoSEQ multiplex PCR; TCRdb stores in-frame clones only, minus some. The sample lists about 15,000 clones, around 70% occurring once. The sequenced sample was peripheral blood mononuclear cells (PBMCs). These receptors were obtained from a boy aged 5-17 years.

The chain has TRBV6-1 and TRBJ1-2; D might be TRBD1 (5 bases). Germline assignment: CDR1 MNHNS and CDR2 SASEGT. The CDR3 has 12 amino acids. Trimming took 7 bases from V and 4 from J, leaving 10 bases between them. The CDR3, as DNA: TGTGCCAGCAAGTGGGGGTCCTATGGCTACACCTTC. Translated, it gives CASKWGSYGYTF.

The gene calls are TRBV2 and TRBJ1-2, with D unresolved. The CDR3 consists of 13 residues. Germline CDR1 reads SNHLY; CDR2 reads FYNNEI. Trimming removed 1 base from V and 8 bases from J, with 11 bases in between. CDR3 region: CASSEVGPLGYTF. The CDR3 DNA reads TGTGCCAGCAGTGAAGTCGGGCCCCTCGGCTACACCTTC. Full variable domain (missing parts from reference TRBV2 and TRBJ1-2): EPEVTQTPSHQVTQMGQEVILRCVPISNHLYFYWYRQILGQKVEFLVSFYNNEISEKSEIFDDQFSVERPDGSNFTLKIRSTKLEDSAMYFCASSEVGPLGYTFGSGTRLTVV.